The 2 T cell receptor beta chains listed next were all sequenced from one sample in a study of blood T cell repertoires in COVID-19. The protocol was immunoSEQ multiplex PCR, while the TCRdb copy is restricted to in-frame clones and leaves out a portion. This sample yields some 300,000 clones, of which 85% to 90% are seen a single time; around 4.5% belongs to the top ten. The sample taken for sequencing was PBMCs or T cells enriched from blood (not recorded which). Receptors were obtained from a woman aged 18-29 years with acute COVID-19.

The chain carries TRBV27 and TRBJ1-6; D gene unclear. V was cut by 6 bases and J by 9 bases, with 15 bases left in between. The germline CDR1 and CDR2 sequences are MNHEY and SMNVEV (reference sequence). The CDR3 consists of 14 residues. The CDR3 sequence is CASSPWYEGSPLHF. CDR3 coding DNA: TGTGCCAGCAGCCCGTGGTATGAGGGTTCACCCCTCCACTTT.

The rearrangement joins TRBV11-3 to TRBJ1-4; tentative D call: TRBD1 (6 bases). CDR1 and CDR2 (germline): SGHNT, YENEEA. Trimming shortened V by 2 bases and J by 5 bases, and 27 bases separated the two germline ends. The CDR3 totals 20 residues. The CDR3 nucleotides are TGTGCCAGCAGCTTAAGCTATGGTCATGGGACCGGACAGACGAATGAAAAACTGTTTTTT. Protein: CASSLSYGHGTGQTNEKLFF.